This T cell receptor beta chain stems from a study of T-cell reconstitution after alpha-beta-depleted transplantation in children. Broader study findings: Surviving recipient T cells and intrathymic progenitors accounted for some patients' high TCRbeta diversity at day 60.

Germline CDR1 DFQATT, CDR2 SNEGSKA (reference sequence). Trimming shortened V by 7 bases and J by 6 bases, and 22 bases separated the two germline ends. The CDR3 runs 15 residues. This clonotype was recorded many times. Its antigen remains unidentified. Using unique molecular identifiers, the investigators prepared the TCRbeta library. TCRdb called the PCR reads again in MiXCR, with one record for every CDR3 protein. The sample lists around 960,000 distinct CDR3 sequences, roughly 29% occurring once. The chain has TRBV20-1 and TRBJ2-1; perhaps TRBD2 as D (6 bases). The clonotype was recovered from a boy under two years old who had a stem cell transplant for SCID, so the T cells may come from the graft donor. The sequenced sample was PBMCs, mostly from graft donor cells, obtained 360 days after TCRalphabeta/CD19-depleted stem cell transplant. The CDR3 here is CSVAPSGRRGNEQFF. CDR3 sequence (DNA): TGCAGTGTGGCCCCATCGGGTCGGAGGGGCAATGAGCAGTTCTTC.